This T cell receptor (beta chain) comes out of a study of healthy donors' naive CD4 and CD8 T cells (dated by TCRdb to between 2015 and 2016). Study-level background: Donor selection covered three age groups (20-25, 40-50 and 60-70 years) with more than 5 people in each, and the resulting cohort had a mean age of 44 and was half female. The TCR alpha libraries followed the same workflow as the beta chain, except for a newly designed primer set that covered all functional IMGT alpha gene variants. To examine how TCR variation is linked to lineage commitment, the study sequenced rearranged TCR alpha and beta chains from naive CD4+ and CD8+ T cells. The peripheral blood mononuclear cells came from under 20 individuals who were healthy and unrelated. Donors were HLA-typed by sequencing at HLA-A, -B, -C, -DRB1, -DQB1 and -DPB1 using the SBTexcellerator protocol, an ABI3130xl analyzer and SBTengine software. What the work shows at the level of the full study, not this receptor alone: In both chains, CD4+ lineage was associated with a positively charged CDR3 and CD8+ lineage with a negatively charged CDR3. Reportedly, most V and J gene segments showed bias between naive CD4+ and CD8+ cells, and this bias held consistently across donors regardless of HLA genotype. Alpha and beta chains were sequenced in bulk and could not be paired, so combined chain effects were not evaluated. Roughly an eighth of the variance in CD4/CD8 propensity appeared to be explained jointly by V genes, J genes and CDR3 charge, in a largely additive manner. Possible repertoire bias from homeostatic proliferation of naive T cells was not directly addressed.

Instrument on record: 454 GS FLX Titanium. TCR libraries were built from about 500 ng of total RNA with a previously published linear amplification protocol. The Roche/454 Genome Sequencer with Titanium chemistry was used for sequencing. The authors' pipeline ran thus. A total of some 84,000 rearranged TCR alpha transcripts were sequenced from about 5 of the healthy donors. Duplicate transcripts were removed, and unique TCR clonotypes were defined by the CDR3 junction according to IMGT nomenclature. Using logistic regression in R 2.13.0, the researchers modeled CD4 versus CD8 status as a function of V and J genes, with an adjustment for donor effects and a Bonferroni correction for multiple testing. The raw public data were reprocessed by TCRdb itself: fastp quality trimming at Q25, MiXCR clonotype calling, in-frame beta chains only. For every CDR3 protein sequence, its rows merge into one entry that carries the most common genes and DNA. The authors' filters were not applied to this entry. This sample holds approximately 200,000 distinct CDR3 sequences; about 76% were observed only once. The top ten constitute about 2.4% of the sample.

Cells with a CD4+CD8-CD45RO-CD45RA+ profile were isolated by FACS and defined as naive CD4+ T cells, and those with a CD8+CD4-CD45RA+CD27bright profile were defined as naive CD8+ T cells. The antibodies used for sorting targeted CD4 (RPA-T4), CD8 (SK1), CD27 (O323), CD45RA (HI100) and CD45RO (UCHL1). A word on this clonotype: Its target antigen remains unknown. The sample holds no much larger clone one base away, and base qualities are not on file.

The germline V gene sets CDR1 to SGHAT and CDR2 to FQNNGV. The junction shows trimming of 3 bases on V and 7 bases on J, plus 19 bases between the germline ends. The CDR3 measures 16 amino acids from cysteine to phenylalanine. The read is trimmed to its CDR3 DNA, 48 bases read in frame from base 1. Sample: naive CD4+ and CD8+ T cells sorted from blood, pooled from several donors. The sample's cell subset or site label, decoded: FACS-sorted naive CD4+ (CD45RO-CD45RA+) and naive CD8+ (CD45RA+CD27bright) T cells. The chain joins TRBV11-2 to TRBJ2-1, and possibly TRBD1, on 6 matching bases. The clonotype originates from a pool of human donors in good health; the sample pools cells from several healthy donors. CDR3 region: CASSFLQGRRKNEQFF. The bases are TGTGCCAGCAGCTTTTTGCAGGGGCGAAGGAAAAATGAGCAGTTCTTC.